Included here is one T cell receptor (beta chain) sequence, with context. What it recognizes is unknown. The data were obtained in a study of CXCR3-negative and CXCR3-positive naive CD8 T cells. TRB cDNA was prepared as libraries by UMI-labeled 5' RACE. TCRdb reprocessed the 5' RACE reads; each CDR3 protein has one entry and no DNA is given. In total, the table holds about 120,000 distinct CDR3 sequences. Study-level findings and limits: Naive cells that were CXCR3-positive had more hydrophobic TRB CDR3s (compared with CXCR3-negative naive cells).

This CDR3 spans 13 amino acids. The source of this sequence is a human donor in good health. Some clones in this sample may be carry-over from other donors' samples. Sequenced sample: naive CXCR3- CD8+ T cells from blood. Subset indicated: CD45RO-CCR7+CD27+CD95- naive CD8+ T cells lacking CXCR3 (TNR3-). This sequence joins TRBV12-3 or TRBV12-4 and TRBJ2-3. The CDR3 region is CASTEIGSDTQYF.